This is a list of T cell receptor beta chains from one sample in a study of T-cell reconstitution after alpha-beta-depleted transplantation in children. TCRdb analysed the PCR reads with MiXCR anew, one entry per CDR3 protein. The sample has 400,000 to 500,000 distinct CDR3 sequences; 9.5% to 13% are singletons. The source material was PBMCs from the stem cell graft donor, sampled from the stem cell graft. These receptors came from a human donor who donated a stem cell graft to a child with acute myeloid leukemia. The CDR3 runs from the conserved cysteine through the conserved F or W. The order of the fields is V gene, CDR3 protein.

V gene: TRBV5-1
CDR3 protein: CASTSGAASYNEQFF

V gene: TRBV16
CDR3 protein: CASSQEGRGAEKLFF

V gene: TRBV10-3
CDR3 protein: CAISAIRDANQETQYF

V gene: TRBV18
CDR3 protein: CASSPKDGPNQPQHF

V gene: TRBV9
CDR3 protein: CASSVFGQETQYF

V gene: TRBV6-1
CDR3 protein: CASSRVGSGETQYF

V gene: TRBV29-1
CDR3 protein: CSAGLAPNTEAFF

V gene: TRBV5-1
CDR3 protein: CASSLGGSKEQYF

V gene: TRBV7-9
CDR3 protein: CASSAIRDVWSTEAFF

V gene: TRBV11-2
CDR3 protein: CASTRNSGGPDTQYF

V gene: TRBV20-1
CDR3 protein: CSARALAGATGELFF

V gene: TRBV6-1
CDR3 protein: CASSAGDRRNEKLFF

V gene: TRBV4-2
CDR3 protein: CASSLFGLAGGNTYEQYF

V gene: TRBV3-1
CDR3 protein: CASSQDPGTGAQPQHF

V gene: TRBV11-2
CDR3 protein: CASSLTPGRWGETQYF

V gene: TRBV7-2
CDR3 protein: CASSFSAGRETQYF

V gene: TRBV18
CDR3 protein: CASSRGKNEKLFF

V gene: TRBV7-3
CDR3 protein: CASSLTGGSGPGYEQYF

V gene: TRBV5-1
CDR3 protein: CASSSPAENTEAFF

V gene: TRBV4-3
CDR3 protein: CASSPQNYPSYEQYF

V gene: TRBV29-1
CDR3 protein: CSVGWPNQPQHF

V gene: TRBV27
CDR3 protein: CASSFAWNQPQHF

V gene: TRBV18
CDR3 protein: CASSQSFDNSYNEQFF

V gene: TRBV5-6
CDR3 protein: CASSLGRSNEQFF

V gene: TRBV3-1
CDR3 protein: CASSQGPGRLHSPLHF

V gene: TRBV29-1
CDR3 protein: CSVEMTGSITDTQYF

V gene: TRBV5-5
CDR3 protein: CASSLELWSSGNTIYF

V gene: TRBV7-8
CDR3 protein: CASSFSYARDGQETQYF

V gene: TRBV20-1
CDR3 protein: CCAWGVLAGVSTDTQYF

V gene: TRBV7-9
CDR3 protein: CASSLFSTEAFF

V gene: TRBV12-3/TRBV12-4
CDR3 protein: CASSFPRGGSYEQYF

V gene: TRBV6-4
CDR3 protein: CASSSTTGATDIQYF

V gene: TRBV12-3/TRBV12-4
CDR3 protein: CASTKTGENEKLFF

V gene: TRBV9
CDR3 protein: CASSSRDYPTGELFF

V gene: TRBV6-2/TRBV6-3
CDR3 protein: CASSYGNSNQPQHF

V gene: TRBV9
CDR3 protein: CASSVSGGVLWDTQYF

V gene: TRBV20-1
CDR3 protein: CSARVGDSFTEQYF

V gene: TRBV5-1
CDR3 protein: CASRWGVTANEQFF

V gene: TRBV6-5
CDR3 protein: CASSYGTGTSPYEQYF

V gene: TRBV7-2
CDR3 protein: CASSLAGAGGLYEQYF

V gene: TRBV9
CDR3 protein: CASSVRTANNEQFF

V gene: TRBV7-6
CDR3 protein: CASSLEGRSNEKLFF

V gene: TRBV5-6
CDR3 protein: CASSRGLYEQYF

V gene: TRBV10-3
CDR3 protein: CAIRLSGELFF

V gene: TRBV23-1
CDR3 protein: CASSQSGLAGVLGFGQFF

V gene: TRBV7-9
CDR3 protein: CASSFEGGTNNEQFF

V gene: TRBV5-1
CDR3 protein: CASSHGTYNEQFF

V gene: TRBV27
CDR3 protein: CASSVTGPDTQYF

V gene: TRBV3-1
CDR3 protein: CASSQGNSRQPQHF

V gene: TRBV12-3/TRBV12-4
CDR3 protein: CASSPWGTGGSNQPQHF